Following are 12 T cell receptor beta chains from one sample sequenced in a study of T cell responses to AZD1222 COVID-19 vaccine. Assay: immunoSEQ multiplex PCR; the TCRdb copy retains only in-frame clones and omits some. Among fewer than 200,000 clones, roughly nine tenths were seen once, and the ten largest hold approximately 1.8%. Sequenced here: peripheral blood, sampled 28 days after the second AZD1222 dose. The receptor source for this set is an adult who received the AZD1222 COVID-19 vaccine.

V usage is TRBV29-1 and J usage is TRBJ2-1; 11 bases are a match to TRBD2. In germline, CDR1 is SQVTM, CDR2 ANQGSEA. V gave up 3 bases and J gave up 4 bases; unmatched junction bases: 8. CDR3 length: 16 amino acids. CDR3 sequence reads: CSVDGLAGGSYNEQFF. The CDR3 DNA is TGCAGCGTTGATGGTTTAGCGGGAGGGTCTTACAATGAGCAGTTCTTC.

This chain links TRBV14 with TRBJ2-3; 7 nucleotides agree with TRBD2. Per germline, CDR1 SGHDN and CDR2 FVKESK. The CDR3 sequence is 16 residues long. Trimming took 5 bases from V and 2 from J; bases not matched to a gene: 10. The CDR3 nucleotides read TGTGCCAGCAGCTCGCTTGAGCGGGGAATCACAGATACGCAGTATTTT. Protein product: CASSSLERGITDTQYF.

The chain employs TRBV12-3 or TRBV12-4 and TRBJ1-2; D uncertain. The CDR3 length is 12 residues. Trimming removed 5 bases at V and 4 bases at J, with 8 bases between. This CDR3 is CASSLTPYGYTF. The CDR3 DNA sequence: TGTGCCAGCAGTCTGACACCCTATGGCTACACCTTC.

The rearrangement uses TRBV27 and TRBJ2-1; 8 positions agree with TRBD2. The V segment lost 2 bases and the J segment 1 base; nucleotides outside the gene matches: 4. The CDR3 sequence is 16 residues long. From germline, CDR1 is MNHEY and CDR2 SMNVEV (reference sequence). The CDR3 DNA sequence: TGTGCCAGCAGTTTAGCGGGAGGCCCGTCCTACAATGAGCAGTTCTTC. Encoded protein: CASSLAGGPSYNEQFF.

The chain links TRBV5-4 to TRBJ1-3, with D uncertain. The V and J ends lost 2 bases and 0 bases respectively, with 6 bases between them. Looked up from germline, CDR1 is SGHNT and CDR2 is YYREEE (reference sequence). The CDR3 covers 14 residues. CDR3 coding DNA: TGTGCCAGCAGCTTTGGGGTCTCTGGAAACACCATATATTTT. This gives the protein CASSFGVSGNTIYF.

The chain uses TRBV5-1 and TRBJ2-3; TRBD1 agrees at 9 bases. CDR1 and CDR2 from the germline V gene are SGHRS and YFSETQ. The junction had 10 bases not matched to a gene; V was cut back by 3 bases and J by 5 bases. The CDR3 runs 16 residues. The CDR3 DNA is TGCGCCAGCAGCTATGATCCGGGACAGGGTGGAGATACGCAGTATTTT. This codes for CASSYDPGQGGDTQYF.

The V and J genes are TRBV5-1 and TRBJ1-5, with D maybe TRBD1 (5 bases). The CDR3 consists of 15 residues. V lost 1 base and J lost 1, with 9 bases in between. Germline V CDR1 and CDR2: SGHRS, YFSETQ. In nucleotides, the CDR3 is TGCGCCAGCAGCTTGCAGGGCCTCAGCAATCAGCCCCAGCATTTT. Protein: CASSLQGLSNQPQHF.

This clone was detected a few times. This chain joins TRBV4-3 and TRBJ1-4; D gene unclear. Trimming took off 6 bases at V and 0 bases at J, with 8 bases between the two ends. This CDR3 is built from 14 residues. The germline V gene has CDR1 LGHNA and CDR2 YSLEER. CDR3 sequence (DNA): TGCGCCAGCAGAAAGGGTGCAACTAATGAAAAACTGTTTTTT. This translates into CASRKGATNEKLFF.

The gene calls are TRBV4-3 and TRBJ2-5, with D maybe TRBD2 (6 bases). The CDR3 runs 18 residues. Germline-derived CDR1 and CDR2 are LGHNA and YSLEER. Trimming took off 1 base at V and 7 bases at J, with 25 bases between the two ends. In nucleotides, the CDR3 is TGCGCCAGCAGCCAAGTCCGACGGGGGACTCACGGCAGGGCGACCCAGTACTTC. It yields the protein CASSQVRRGTHGRATQYF.

The CDR3 spells CASSLAFSGDEGVEQYF. CDR3 coding DNA: TGTGCCAGCAGCTTGGCCTTCTCAGGGGACGAAGGCGTGGAGCAGTACTTC. The chain combines TRBV5-4 with TRBJ2-7, with D perhaps TRBD1 (6 bases). V lost 0 bases and J lost 7, with 23 bases in between. CDR3 length: 17 residues. Germline V lookup: CDR1 SGHNT, CDR2 YYREEE (reference sequence).

The chain carries TRBV18 and TRBJ1-3; a possible D gene is TRBD1 (5 bases). V dropped 1 base and J dropped 5 bases, with 15 bases sitting between them. The CDR3 is 16 residues long. Germline CDR1 and CDR2: KGHSH and LQKENI. CDR3 sequence reads: CASSPLGHGQRNTIYF. The CDR3 bases are TGTGCCAGCTCACCACTCGGACACGGACAACGAAACACCATATATTTT.

The chain is built from TRBV9 and TRBJ2-1, with 10 nucleotides matching TRBD2. Germline V gives CDR1 SGDLS, CDR2 YYNGEE. This CDR3 spans 15 amino acids. The junction had 8 bases not matched to a gene; V was cut back by 4 bases and J by 7 bases. CDR3 residues: CASSSSGGAWNEQFF. The CDR3 nucleotides read TGTGCCAGCAGCTCGAGCGGGGGGGCCTGGAATGAGCAGTTCTTC.